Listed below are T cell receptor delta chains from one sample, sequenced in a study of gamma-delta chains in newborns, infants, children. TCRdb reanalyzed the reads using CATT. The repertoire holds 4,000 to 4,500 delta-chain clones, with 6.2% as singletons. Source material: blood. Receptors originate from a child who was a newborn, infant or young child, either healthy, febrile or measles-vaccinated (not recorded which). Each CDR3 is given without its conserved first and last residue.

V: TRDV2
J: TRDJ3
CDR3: ACDILGSWDTRQMF

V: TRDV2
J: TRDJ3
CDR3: ACDTAGGLSWDTRQMF

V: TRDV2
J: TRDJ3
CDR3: ACDSILGESSWDTRQMF

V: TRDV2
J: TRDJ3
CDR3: ACDKYWGISRSWDTRQMF

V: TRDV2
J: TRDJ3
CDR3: ACDERTGGQSSWDTRQMF

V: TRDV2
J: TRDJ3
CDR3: ACDAVLGDQSWDTRQMF

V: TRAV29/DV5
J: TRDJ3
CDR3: AASAYWGSSWDTRQMF

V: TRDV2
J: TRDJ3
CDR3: ACDTVLGAISSWDTRQMF

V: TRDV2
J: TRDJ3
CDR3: ACDTVLGIRGSWDTRQMF

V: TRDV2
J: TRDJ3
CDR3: ACDTVLGDTRGPWDTRQMF

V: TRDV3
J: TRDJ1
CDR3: AFIYLPTFYWGTDKLI

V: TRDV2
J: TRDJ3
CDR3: ACEGVRGITDWDTRQMF

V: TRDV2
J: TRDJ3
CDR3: ACDTVPGGPFSSWDTRQMF

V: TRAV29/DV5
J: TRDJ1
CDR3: AASVRSTWEGPKLI

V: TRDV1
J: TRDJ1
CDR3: ALGEPTGGYAAHSDKLI

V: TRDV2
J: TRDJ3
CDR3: ACDVLGVSSWDTRQMF

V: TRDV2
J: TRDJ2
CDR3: ACDKLGDKGTAQLF

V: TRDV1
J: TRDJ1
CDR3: ALGEPTTLWGLTDKLI

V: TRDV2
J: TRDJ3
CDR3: ACDTVLGDIHSWDTRQMF

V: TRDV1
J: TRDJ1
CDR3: ALGEEPAFRTGDDKLI

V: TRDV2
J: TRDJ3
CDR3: ACDGVLGDTRAWDTRQMF

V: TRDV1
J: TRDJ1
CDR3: ALGEPAFLRGMGKLI

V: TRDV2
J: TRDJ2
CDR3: ACEELGVLTAQLF

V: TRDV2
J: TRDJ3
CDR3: ACDTVLGELSWDTRQMF

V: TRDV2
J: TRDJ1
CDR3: ACDTGTGGTLGTDKLI